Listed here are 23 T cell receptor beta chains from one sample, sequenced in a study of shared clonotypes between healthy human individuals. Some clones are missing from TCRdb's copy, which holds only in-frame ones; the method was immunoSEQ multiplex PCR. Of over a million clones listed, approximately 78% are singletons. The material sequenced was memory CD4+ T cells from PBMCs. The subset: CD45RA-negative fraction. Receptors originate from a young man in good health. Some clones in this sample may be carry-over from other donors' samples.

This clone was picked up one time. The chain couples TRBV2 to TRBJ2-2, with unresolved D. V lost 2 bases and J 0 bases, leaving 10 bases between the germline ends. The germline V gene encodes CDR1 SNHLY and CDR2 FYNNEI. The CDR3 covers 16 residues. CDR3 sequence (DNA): TGTGCCAGCAGTGAATTGATCACTACGAACACCGGGGAGCTGTTTTTT. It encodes CASSELITTNTGELFF.

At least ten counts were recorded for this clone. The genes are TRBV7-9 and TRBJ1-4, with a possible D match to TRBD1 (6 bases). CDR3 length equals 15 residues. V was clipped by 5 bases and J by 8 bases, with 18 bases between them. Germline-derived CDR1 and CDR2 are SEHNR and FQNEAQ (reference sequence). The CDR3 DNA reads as TGTGCCAGCAGCCCCGACGCGGGGGGGCTGGAAAAACTGTTTTTT. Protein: CASSPDAGGLEKLFF.

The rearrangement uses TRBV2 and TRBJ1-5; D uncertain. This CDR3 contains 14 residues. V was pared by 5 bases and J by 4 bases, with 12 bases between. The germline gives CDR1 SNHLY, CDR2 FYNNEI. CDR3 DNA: TGTGCCAGCAGTCCCCGGGGTATAAATCAGCCCCAGCATTTT. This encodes CASSPRGINQPQHF.

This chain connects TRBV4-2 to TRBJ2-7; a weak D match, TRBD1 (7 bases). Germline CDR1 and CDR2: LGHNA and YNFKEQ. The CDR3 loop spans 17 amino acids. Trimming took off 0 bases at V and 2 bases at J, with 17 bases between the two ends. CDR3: CASSQDVRRGVTYEQYF. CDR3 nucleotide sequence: TGTGCCAGCAGCCAAGACGTCCGCAGGGGGGTAACCTACGAGCAGTACTTC.

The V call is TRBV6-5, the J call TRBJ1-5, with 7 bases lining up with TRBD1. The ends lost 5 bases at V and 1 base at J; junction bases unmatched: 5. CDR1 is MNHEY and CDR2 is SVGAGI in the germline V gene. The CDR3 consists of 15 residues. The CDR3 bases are TGTGCCAGCAGTAGGGACAGAGCGAGCAATCAGCCCCAGCATTTT. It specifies CASSRDRASNQPQHF.

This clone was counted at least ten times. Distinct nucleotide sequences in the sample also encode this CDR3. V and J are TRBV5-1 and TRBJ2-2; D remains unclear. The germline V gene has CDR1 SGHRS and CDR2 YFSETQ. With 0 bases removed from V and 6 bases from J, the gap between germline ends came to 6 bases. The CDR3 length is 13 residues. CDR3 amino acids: CASSLAPPGELFF. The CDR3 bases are TGCGCCAGCAGCTTGGCTCCCCCCGGGGAGCTGTTTTTT.

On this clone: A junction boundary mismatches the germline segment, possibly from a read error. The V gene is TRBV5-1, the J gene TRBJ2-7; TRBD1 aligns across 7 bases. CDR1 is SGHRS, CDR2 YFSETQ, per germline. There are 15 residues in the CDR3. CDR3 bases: TGCGCCAGCAGCTCGCCTACAGGGGAATCCTACGAGCGGTACTTC. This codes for CASSSPTGESYERYF.

CDR3: CASSLINNYGYTF. The CDR3, as DNA: TGTGCCAGCAGCTTAATCAATAACTATGGCTACACCTTC. The gene calls are TRBV7-9 and TRBJ1-2, with D uncertain. The V end was cut by 2 bases, the J end by 1 base, with 5 bases between. The CDR3 loop spans 13 amino acids. Germline V gene lookup returns CDR1 SEHNR and CDR2 FQNEAQ (reference sequence).

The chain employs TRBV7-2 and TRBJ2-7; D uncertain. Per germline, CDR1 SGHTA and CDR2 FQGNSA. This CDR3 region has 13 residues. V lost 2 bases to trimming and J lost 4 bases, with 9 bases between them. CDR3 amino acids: CASSLRPGYEQYF. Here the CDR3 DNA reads TGTGCCAGCAGCTTACGGCCTGGGTACGAGCAGTACTTC.

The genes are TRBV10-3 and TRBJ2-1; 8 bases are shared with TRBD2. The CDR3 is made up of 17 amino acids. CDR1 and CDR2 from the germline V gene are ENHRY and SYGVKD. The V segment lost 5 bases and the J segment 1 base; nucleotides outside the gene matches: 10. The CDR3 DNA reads TGTGCCATCAGTAGACACCTAGCGGGCGAATCCTACAATGAGCAGTTCTTC. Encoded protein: CAISRHLAGESYNEQFF.

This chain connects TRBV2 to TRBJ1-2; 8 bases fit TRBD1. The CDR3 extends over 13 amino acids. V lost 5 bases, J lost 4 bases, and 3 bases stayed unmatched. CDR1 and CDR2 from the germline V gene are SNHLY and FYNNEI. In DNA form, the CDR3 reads TGTGCCAGCAGTAAAACAGGGGGCTATGGCTACACCTTC. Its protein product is CASSKTGGYGYTF.

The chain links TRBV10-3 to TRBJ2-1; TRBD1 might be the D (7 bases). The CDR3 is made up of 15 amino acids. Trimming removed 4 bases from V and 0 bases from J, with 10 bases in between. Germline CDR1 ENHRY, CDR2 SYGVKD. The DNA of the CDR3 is TGTGCCATCAGTGTCCAGGGGGGCTCCTACAATGAGCAGTTCTTC. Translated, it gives CAISVQGGSYNEQFF.

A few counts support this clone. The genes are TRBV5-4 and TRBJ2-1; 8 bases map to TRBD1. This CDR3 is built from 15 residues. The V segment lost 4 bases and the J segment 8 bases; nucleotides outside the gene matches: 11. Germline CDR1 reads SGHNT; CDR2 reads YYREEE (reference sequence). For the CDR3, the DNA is TGTGCCAGCAGCCAAGCCACAGGGGGTCGGGATGAGCAGTTCTTC. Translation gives CASSQATGGRDEQFF.

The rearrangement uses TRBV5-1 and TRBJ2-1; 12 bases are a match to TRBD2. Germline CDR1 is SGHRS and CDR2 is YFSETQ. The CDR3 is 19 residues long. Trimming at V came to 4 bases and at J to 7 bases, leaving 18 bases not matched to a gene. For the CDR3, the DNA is TGCGCCAGCAGCCCGGCCGGACTAGCGGGGACAGGTAGGAAGAATGAGCAGTTCTTC. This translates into CASSPAGLAGTGRKNEQFF.

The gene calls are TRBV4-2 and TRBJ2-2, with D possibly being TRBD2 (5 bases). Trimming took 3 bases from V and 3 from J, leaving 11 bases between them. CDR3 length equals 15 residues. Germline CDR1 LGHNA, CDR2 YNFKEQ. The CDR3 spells CASSQGSGDTGELFF. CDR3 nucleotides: TGTGCCAGCAGCCAGGGATCCGGGGACACCGGGGAGCTGTTTTTT.

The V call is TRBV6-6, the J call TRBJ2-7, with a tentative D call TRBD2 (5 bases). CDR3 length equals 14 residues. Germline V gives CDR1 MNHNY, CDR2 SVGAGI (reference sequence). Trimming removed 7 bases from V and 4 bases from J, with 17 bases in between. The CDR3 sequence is CASIQSIGLYEQYF. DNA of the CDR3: TGTGCCAGCATCCAATCTATCGGACTTTACGAGCAGTACTTC.

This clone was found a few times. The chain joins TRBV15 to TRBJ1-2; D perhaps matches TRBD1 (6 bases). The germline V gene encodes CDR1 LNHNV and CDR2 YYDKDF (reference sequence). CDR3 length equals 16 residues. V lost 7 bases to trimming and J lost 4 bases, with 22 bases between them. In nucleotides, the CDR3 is TGTGCCACCAACCTCAACGGAGGGGGGCTGGGCTATGGCTACACCTTC. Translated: CATNLNGGGLGYGYTF.

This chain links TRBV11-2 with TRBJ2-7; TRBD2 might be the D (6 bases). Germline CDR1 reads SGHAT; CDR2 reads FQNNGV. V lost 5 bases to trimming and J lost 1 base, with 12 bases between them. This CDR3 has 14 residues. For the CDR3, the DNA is TGTGCCAGCAGCAACACGGGAGTTTCCTACGAGCAGTACTTC. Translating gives CASSNTGVSYEQYF.

The CDR3 nucleotides read TGTGCCAGCAGAAGCGGGGGCATGGCTAATGAAAAACTGTTTTTT. Its translation is CASRSGGMANEKLFF. This rearrangement joins TRBV28 to TRBJ1-4, with a tentative D call TRBD1 (6 bases). Trimming removed 6 bases at V and 3 bases at J, with 14 bases between. The CDR3 runs to 15 residues. Germline V CDR1 and CDR2: MDHEN, SYDVKM.

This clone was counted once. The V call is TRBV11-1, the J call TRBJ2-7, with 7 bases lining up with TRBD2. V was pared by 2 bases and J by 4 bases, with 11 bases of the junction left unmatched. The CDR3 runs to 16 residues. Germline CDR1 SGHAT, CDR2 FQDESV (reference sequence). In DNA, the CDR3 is TGTGCCAGCAGCTTAAGCCTAGCGGCCAATGGGTACGAGCAGTACTTC. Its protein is CASSLSLAANGYEQYF.

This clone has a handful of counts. The CDR3 coding sequence is TGCGCCAGCAGCTTGGCACAGGGTAATTCACCCCTCCACTTT. It translates to CASSLAQGNSPLHF. The V gene is TRBV5-1, the J gene TRBJ1-6, with D perhaps TRBD1 (6 bases). Germline CDR1 SGHRS, CDR2 YFSETQ. The germline V and J ends were trimmed by 0 bases and 6 bases, with 7 bases remaining between them. The CDR3 spans 14 residues. Variable domain in full (rest from reference TRBV5-1 and TRBJ1-6): KAGVTQTPRYLIKTRGQQVTLSCSPISGHRSVSWYQQTPGQGLQFLFEYFSETQRNKGNFPGRFSGRQFSNSRSEMNVSTLELGDSALYLCASSLAQGNSPLHFGNGTRLTVT.

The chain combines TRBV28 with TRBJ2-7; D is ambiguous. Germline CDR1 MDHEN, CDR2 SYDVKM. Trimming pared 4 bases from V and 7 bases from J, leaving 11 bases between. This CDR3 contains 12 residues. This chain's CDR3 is CASSSTVGEQYF. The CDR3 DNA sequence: TGTGCCAGCAGTTCGACTGTGGGGGAGCAGTACTTC.

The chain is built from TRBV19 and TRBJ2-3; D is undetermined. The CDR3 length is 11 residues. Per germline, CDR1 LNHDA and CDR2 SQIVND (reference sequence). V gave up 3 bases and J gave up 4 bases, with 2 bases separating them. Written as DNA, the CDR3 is TGTGCCAGTAGTATGGCAGATACGCAGTATTTT. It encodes CASSMADTQYF.